What follows describes a single T cell receptor (beta chain). One end of the junction fails to match germline, which may point to a read error. TCRdb's copy holds only in-frame clones and misses some; the assay was immunoSEQ multiplex PCR. This sample has around 2,000,000 clones; 95% occur once, and the top ten carry around 0.13%. The CDR3 loop spans 14 amino acids. Per the germline V gene, CDR1 is SSHAT and CDR2 is FNYEAQ (reference sequence). This specimen belongs to a study of shared clonotypes between healthy human individuals. The receptor comes from a man between 18 and 35 years old in good health. J is TRBJ1-1 and V is TRBV7-7, with TRBD1 matching over 8 bases. Source material: naive CD4+ T cells sorted from blood. Subset defined: CD45RA+ positively selected. The CDR3, as DNA: TGTGCTAGCAGCTCAGACAGGGGGAACACTGAAGCTTTCTTT. Amino acid sequence: CASSSDRGNTEAFF.